This TCR beta chain is drawn from a study of human CD8 memory T cell subsets. Study-level findings and limits: Sequencing in this study was performed exclusively on T cell receptor beta chains. The Chao1 estimates suggested that precursor exhausted T cells were less diverse than stem-like memory T cells.

On this clonotype: The antigen remains undetermined.

Germline CDR1 and CDR2: PRHDT and FYEKMQ (reference sequence). V lost 5 bases, J lost 3 bases, and 13 bases stayed unmatched. The CDR3 runs 16 residues. Total CD8+ T cells underwent enrichment via negative magnetic separation. The RNA's source was duplicate vials of approximately 150,000 sorted CD8+ T cells per subset. Libraries for TCR beta were constructed using UMI-labeled 5' RACE. Each CDR3 protein gets one entry after TCRdb re-called the 5' RACE reads with MiXCR. The table has around 8,200 distinct CDR3 sequences, 3.9% seen once. The gene calls are TRBV13 and TRBJ2-7; 7 bases map to TRBD1. The sample comprised CD8+ T cells from PBMCs. The sequence was obtained from a human donor in good health. The CDR3 reads CASSPAGQDRFYEQYF. The CDR3 coding sequence is TGTGCCAGCAGCCCCGCAGGACAGGATAGATTCTACGAGCAGTACTTC.